This T cell receptor beta chain comes out of a study of blood T cell repertoires in COVID-19. Study overall: Both acute and convalescent COVID-19 samples were obtained from the United States, Italy and Spain. Sample material is recorded as cDNA or gDNA derived from T cells, B-cell-depleted T cells, or PBMCs.

CDR1 and CDR2 from the germline V gene are SGDLS and YYNGEE. J was trimmed by 5 bases and V by 4 bases; bases with no gene match: 14. This CDR3 has 17 residues. Categorization into cohorts depended on clinical history that participants reported. TCRdb keeps only in-frame clones here, not all; method: immunoSEQ multiplex PCR. The sample consists of over 200,000 clones, approximately 90% of them appearing once. Sequencing was carried out using PBMCs or T cells enriched from blood (not recorded which). The sequence came from a man between 35 and 55 years old who had recovered from COVID-19. The J gene is TRBJ1-4, the V gene TRBV9; 7 positions match TRBD1. CDR3 nucleotides: TGTGCCAGCAGCTCGACAGGGCGGTGGCGTGGGAATGAAAAACTGTTTTTT. Translating gives CASSSTGRWRGNEKLFF.